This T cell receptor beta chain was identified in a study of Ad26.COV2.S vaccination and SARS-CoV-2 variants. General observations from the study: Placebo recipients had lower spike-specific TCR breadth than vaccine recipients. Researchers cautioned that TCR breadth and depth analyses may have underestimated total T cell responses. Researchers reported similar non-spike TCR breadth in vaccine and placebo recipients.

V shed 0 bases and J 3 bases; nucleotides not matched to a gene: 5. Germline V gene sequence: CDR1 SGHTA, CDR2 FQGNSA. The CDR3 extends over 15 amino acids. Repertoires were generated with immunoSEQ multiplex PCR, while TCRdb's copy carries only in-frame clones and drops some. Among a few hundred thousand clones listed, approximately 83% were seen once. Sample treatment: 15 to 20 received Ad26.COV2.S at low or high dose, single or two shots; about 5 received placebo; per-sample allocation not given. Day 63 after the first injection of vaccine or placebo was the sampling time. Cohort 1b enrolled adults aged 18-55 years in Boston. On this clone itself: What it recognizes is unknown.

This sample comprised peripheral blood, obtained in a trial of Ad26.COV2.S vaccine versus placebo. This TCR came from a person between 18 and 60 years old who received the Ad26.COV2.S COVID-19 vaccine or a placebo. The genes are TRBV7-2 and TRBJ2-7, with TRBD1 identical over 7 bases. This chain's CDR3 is CASSLAPGQSYEQYF. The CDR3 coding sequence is TGTGCCAGCAGCTTAGCTCCGGGACAGAGCTACGAGCAGTACTTC. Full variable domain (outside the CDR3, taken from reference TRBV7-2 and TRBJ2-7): GAGVSQSPSNKVTEKGKDVELRCDPISGHTALYWYRQSLGQGLEFLIYFQGNSAPDKSGLPSDRFSAERTGGSVSTLTIQRTQQEDSAVYLCASSLAPGQSYEQYFGPGTRLTVT.